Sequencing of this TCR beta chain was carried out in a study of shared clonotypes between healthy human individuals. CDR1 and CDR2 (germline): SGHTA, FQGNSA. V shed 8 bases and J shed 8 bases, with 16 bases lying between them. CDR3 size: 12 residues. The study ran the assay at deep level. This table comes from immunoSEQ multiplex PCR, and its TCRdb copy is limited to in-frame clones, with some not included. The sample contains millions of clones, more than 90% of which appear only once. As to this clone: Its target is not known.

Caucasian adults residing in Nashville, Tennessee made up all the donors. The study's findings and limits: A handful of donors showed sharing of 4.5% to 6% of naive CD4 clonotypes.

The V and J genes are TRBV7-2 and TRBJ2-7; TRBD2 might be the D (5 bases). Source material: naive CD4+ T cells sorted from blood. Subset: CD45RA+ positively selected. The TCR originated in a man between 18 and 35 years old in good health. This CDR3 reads CASGPAGRQQYF. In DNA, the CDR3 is TGTGCCAGCGGACCCGCGGGCAGGCAGCAGTACTTC.